This passage covers 21 T cell receptor beta chains from one sample sequenced in a study of blood T cell repertoires in COVID-19 (dated by TCRdb to 2018 to 2021). Libraries were prepared through the immunoSEQ multiplex PCR assay. In its TCRdb copy, this immuneACCESS table keeps in-frame sequences only and misses some clones. Where compared with another copy, unresolved V genes explain less than half of these, and the others have no known cause. The sample table holds around 430,000 clones, of which approximately 89% were seen once. The top ten clonotypes cover around 13% of the sample. Sequenced sample: peripheral blood. These receptors originate from a woman aged 50 to 60 with COVID-19, enrolled during active disease.

This chain links TRBV5-1 with TRBJ2-7; 7 bases align to TRBD2. The CDR3 is 15 residues long. CDR1 SGHRS and CDR2 YFSETQ come from the germline V gene. After removal of 2 bases from V and 3 bases from J, the junction contained 8 bases not matched to a gene. The chain's CDR3 is CASSFTSGASYEQYF. In DNA, the CDR3 is TGCGCCAGCAGCTTTACGAGCGGGGCGAGCTACGAGCAGTACTTC.

The chain uses TRBV6-5 and TRBJ1-3; TRBD1 is a possible D gene (6 bases). CDR3 length: 16 residues. CDR1 and CDR2 (germline): MNHEY, SVGAGI. Deletions cut 0 bases from V and 3 bases from J, with 12 bases between. CDR3 amino acids: CASSYSRGGHGNTIYF. The CDR3 DNA reads TGTGCCAGCAGTTACTCTCGGGGGGGCCATGGAAACACCATATATTTT.

This chain uses TRBV19 with TRBJ1-5; tentatively, D is TRBD1 (5 bases). Germline CDR1 LNHDA, CDR2 SQIVND (reference sequence). V gave up 5 bases and J gave up 2 bases, with 10 bases separating them. CDR3 length: 14 residues. The CDR3 sequence: CASSGRGGNQPQHF. The DNA for the CDR3 is TGTGCCAGTAGTGGAAGGGGTGGCAATCAGCCCCAGCATTTT.

The V gene is TRBV19, the J gene TRBJ1-2, with TRBD1 identical over 9 bases. The V gene's germline CDR1 is LNHDA and CDR2 SQIVND (reference sequence). This CDR3 has 13 amino acids. The V and J ends lost 1 base and 6 bases, in that order; junction bases with no gene match: 0. The CDR3 reads CASSIGTGDGYTF. The CDR3 DNA reads TGTGCCAGTAGTATAGGGACAGGGGATGGCTACACCTTC.

This chain joins TRBV5-4 and TRBJ2-7; 9 bases match TRBD1. V shed 3 bases and J 6 bases; nucleotides not matched to a gene: 10. The CDR3 covers 15 residues. Germline V CDR1 and CDR2: SGHNT, YYREEE (reference sequence). This CDR3 reads CASSSLQGASGEQYF. The CDR3, as DNA: TGTGCCAGCAGCTCCCTACAGGGGGCTTCGGGCGAGCAGTACTTC.

The DNA of the CDR3 is TGTGCCAGCAGCGGCGAGGGGGGGTACACAGATACGCAGTATTTT. Its protein is CASSGEGGYTDTQYF. The chain uses TRBV6-2 or TRBV6-3 and TRBJ2-3; D may be TRBD2 (7 bases). Trimming took off 6 bases at V and 2 bases at J, with 15 bases between the two ends. The CDR3 runs 15 residues. Looked up from germline, CDR1 is MNHEY and CDR2 is SVGEGT.

The chain carries TRBV6-4 and TRBJ2-3; maybe TRBD2 (5 bases). CDR3 length equals 14 residues. Trimming shortened V by 0 bases and J by 7 bases, and 11 bases separated the two germline ends. Germline lookup yields CDR1 MRHNA and CDR2 SNTAGT. This CDR3 reads CASSDSIGEYTQYF. CDR3 DNA: TGTGCCAGCAGTGACTCGATTGGGGAGTATACGCAGTATTTT.

This sequence joins TRBV15 and TRBJ2-1, with 7 bases lining up with TRBD2. The germline V gene has CDR1 LNHNV and CDR2 YYDKDF (reference sequence). The CDR3 loop spans 13 amino acids. Trimming removed 5 bases from V and 8 bases from J; junction bases left unmatched: 6. CDR3 sequence: CATSGFRGDEQFF. CDR3 nucleotides: TGTGCCACCAGCGGATTCCGGGGGGATGAGCAGTTCTTC.

This clone appeared a few times. The chain employs TRBV9 and TRBJ2-2; tentatively, D is TRBD1 (5 bases). The CDR3 is made up of 15 amino acids. The germline V gene encodes CDR1 SGDLS and CDR2 YYNGEE. Between the trimmed V and J ends, which lost 0 bases and 9 bases, there was a span of 15 bases. CDR3 protein: CASSVVPDSHRELFF. The CDR3 coding sequence is TGTGCCAGCAGCGTAGTCCCCGACAGCCACCGGGAGCTGTTTTTT.

The rearrangement links TRBV5-8 to TRBJ1-2; TRBD1 aligns across 9 bases. This CDR3 is 16 amino acids long. In germline, CDR1 is SGHTS, CDR2 YDEGEE. Trimming at V came to 2 bases and at J to 3 bases, leaving 8 bases not matched to a gene. The CDR3 coding sequence is TGTGCCAGCAGCTTACCGGACAGGGGCATCGACTATGGCTACACCTTC. It codes for CASSLPDRGIDYGYTF.

The V and J genes are TRBV18 and TRBJ1-5, with 7 bases fitting TRBD1. Germline trimming cut 6 bases from V and 2 bases from J; bases unmatched to any gene: 7. Germline loops: CDR1 KGHSH, CDR2 LQKENI. The CDR3 length is 15 residues. This CDR3 reads CASSQGQSRNQPQHF. In DNA form, the CDR3 reads TGTGCCAGCTCCCAGGGACAGTCTCGCAATCAGCCCCAGCATTTT.

The rearrangement uses TRBV10-1 and TRBJ1-6, with 7 bases that match TRBD1. Germline V gives CDR1 WNHNN, CDR2 SYGVQD (reference sequence). This CDR3 contains 13 residues. V lost 3 bases, J lost 10 bases, and 3 bases stayed unmatched. The CDR3 DNA follows: TGCGCCAGCAGTGAAACAGGGGACTCACCCCTCCACTTT. As protein: CASSETGDSPLHF.

Comments on this clone: Other DNA sequences from this sample encode an identical CDR3 as well. The chain links TRBV18 to TRBJ2-5, with no clear D. The V end lost 2 bases, the J end lost 1 base, and 5 bases lay between the germline ends. Germline V lookup: CDR1 KGHSH, CDR2 LQKENI. The length of the CDR3 is 13 residues. The CDR3 protein is CASSPTSQETQYF. The CDR3 coding sequence is TGTGCCAGCTCACCAACTTCCCAAGAGACCCAGTACTTC.

Details on this clone: The same CDR3 arises from other DNA sequences in this sample as well. This chain uses TRBV5-1 with TRBJ2-3; D is unclear. V lost 0 bases and J 0 bases, leaving 8 bases between the germline ends. Germline V gene data show CDR1 as SGHRS and CDR2 as YFSETQ. CDR3 length: 15 amino acids. The CDR3 nucleotides are TGCGCCAGCAGCTTGGCTCTCACTAGCACAGATACGCAGTATTTT. Residues: CASSLALTSTDTQYF.

V is TRBV9 and J is TRBJ2-7; 7 nucleotides agree with TRBD2. The germline V gene encodes CDR1 SGDLS and CDR2 YYNGEE. This CDR3 contains 15 residues. Trimming cost V 0 bases and J 3 bases; bases outside gene matches: 6. This CDR3 reads CASSVGGGVDYEQYF. The CDR3 region has the DNA TGTGCCAGCAGCGTAGGTGGGGGGGTCGACTACGAGCAGTACTTC.

This clone was recorded only once. This sequence joins TRBV7-9 and TRBJ2-7; D is possibly TRBD1 (6 bases). V was trimmed by 8 bases and J by 3 bases, leaving 14 bases between them. The CDR3 is made up of 13 amino acids. CDR1 and CDR2 from the germline V gene are SEHNR and FQNEAQ (reference sequence). CDR3 sequence: CASQKGDNYEQYF. For the CDR3, the DNA is TGTGCCAGCCAGAAGGGGGACAACTACGAGCAGTACTTC.

CDR3 sequence: CASSQGQGWYGYTF. The CDR3 DNA is TGTGCCAGCAGCCAAGGACAGGGTTGGTATGGCTACACCTTC. The J gene is TRBJ1-2, the V gene TRBV11-1; 8 positions agree with TRBD1. CDR3 length equals 14 residues. Germline V gene data show CDR1 as SGHAT and CDR2 as FQDESV (reference sequence). Losses at the gene ends were 5 bases for V and 5 bases for J; bases not matched to a gene: 7.

Here the CDR3 reads CASSQESEGEGLNEKLFF. The CDR3 DNA sequence: TGTGCCAGCAGCCAAGAGTCCGAAGGGGAAGGCCTAAATGAAAAACTGTTTTTT. This rearrangement joins TRBV3-1 (or the pseudogene TRBV3-2) to TRBJ1-4; TRBD1 is a possible D gene (5 bases). The CDR3 consists of 18 residues. Trimming stripped 0 bases from V and 5 bases from J, with 19 bases between. From germline, CDR1 is LGHDT and CDR2 YNNKEL (reference sequence).

The chain has TRBV2 and TRBJ2-7, with a tentative D call TRBD2 (5 bases). Trimming left V 3 bases short and J 7 bases short, with 16 bases between. This CDR3 comprises 14 residues. Per germline, CDR1 SNHLY and CDR2 FYNNEI. Here the CDR3 reads CASSDTSADVEQYF. The CDR3 DNA is TGTGCCAGCAGTGACACTAGTGCCGATGTGGAGCAGTACTTC.

This chain links TRBV19 with TRBJ1-1, with unresolved D. CDR3 length equals 11 residues. V shed 5 bases and J shed 6 bases, with 7 bases lying between them. Looked up from germline, CDR1 is LNHDA and CDR2 is SQIVND (reference sequence). CDR3 residues: CASSAGSEAFF. The CDR3 nucleotides read TGTGCCAGTAGTGCGGGTTCTGAAGCTTTCTTT.

The chain is built from TRBV6-5 and TRBJ1-3; no definite D call. Deletions cut 6 bases from V and 0 bases from J, with 9 bases between. CDR1 and CDR2 from the germline V gene are MNHEY and SVGAGI. This CDR3 region has 14 residues. CDR3 nucleotide sequence: TGTGCCAGCAGGTTCGCGGGCTCTGGAAACACCATATATTTT. It is translated as CASRFAGSGNTIYF.